These 9 T cell receptor beta chains were all obtained from the same sample, sequenced in a study of CD8+ T cells in alopecia areata. RNA, once extracted, was reverse transcribed into cDNA for use as the sequencing template. Only in-frame clones appear in the TCRdb table, and some are missing; sequencing was by immunoSEQ multiplex PCR. The sample carries roughly 120,000 clones, about 50% recorded once. Treatment: oral pan-JAK inhibitor, 5-10 mg twice daily. The sample was CD4+ T cells sorted from blood, taken at week 4, from a patient treated with tofacitinib. These receptors all stem from a human donor with alopecia areata.

The chain is built from TRBV5-1 and TRBJ2-5; D might be TRBD1 or TRBD2, each matching 5 bases. Germline values: CDR1 SGHRS, CDR2 YFSETQ. The CDR3 runs to 15 residues. V was clipped by 2 bases and J by 1 base, with 12 bases between them. The CDR3 sequence is CASSLGTGLQETQYF. Here the CDR3 DNA reads TGCGCCAGCAGCTTAGGGACGGGGCTCCAAGAGACCCAGTACTTC.

The chain joins TRBV7-9 to TRBJ2-7; D gene unclear. This CDR3 region has 12 residues. In germline, CDR1 is SEHNR, CDR2 FQNEAQ (reference sequence). Trimming took off 4 bases at V and 5 bases at J, with 9 bases between the two ends. In DNA form, the CDR3 reads TGTGCCAGCAGCTGGAGCGTCGACGAGCAGTACTTC. It codes for CASSWSVDEQYF.

V gene TRBV15 combines with J gene TRBJ1-6; possible D gene TRBD1, 6 bases. Germline V gene data show CDR1 as LNHNV and CDR2 as YYDKDF (reference sequence). V was shortened by 4 bases and J by 4 bases, with 17 bases between the two germline ends. This CDR3 is built from 17 residues. The CDR3 loop reads CATSTLPRTAYNSPLHF. In nucleotides, the CDR3 is TGTGCCACCAGCACCCTCCCCCGGACAGCATATAATTCACCCCTCCACTTT.

This clone was observed a few times. The genes are TRBV29-1 and TRBJ2-7, with 7 bases aligning to TRBD1. This CDR3 contains 13 residues. Germline-derived CDR1 and CDR2 are SQVTM and ANQGSEA. Trimming at V came to 1 base and at J to 6 bases, leaving 6 bases not matched to a gene. The CDR3 protein is CSVEGRQGLEQYF. Written as DNA, the CDR3 is TGCAGCGTTGAAGGGAGACAGGGCCTCGAGCAGTACTTC.

This clone was counted only a few times. The chain combines TRBV29-1 with TRBJ1-2; tentatively, D is TRBD1 (6 bases). Germline V gene lookup returns CDR1 SQVTM and CDR2 ANQGSEA. This CDR3 is 13 amino acids long. With 3 bases removed from V and 2 bases from J, the gap between germline ends came to 10 bases. The CDR3 is CSVDTGWNYGYTF. DNA of the CDR3: TGCAGCGTTGATACAGGGTGGAACTATGGCTACACCTTC.

This chain connects TRBV30 to TRBJ2-5; D is perhaps TRBD2 (6 bases). Germline V gives CDR1 GTSNPN, CDR2 SVGIG (reference sequence). CDR3 length: 12 amino acids. With 2 bases removed from V and 5 bases from J, the gap between germline ends came to 9 bases. Here the CDR3 DNA reads TGTGCCTGGAGTAGCGGGTCGGAGACCCAGTACTTC. This encodes CAWSSGSETQYF.

V and J are TRBV30 and TRBJ1-5, with D possibly matching TRBD1 (5 bases). The germline CDR1 and CDR2 sequences are GTSNPN and SVGIG (reference sequence). This CDR3 contains 14 residues. Trimming removed 0 bases at V and 9 bases at J, with 15 bases between. This chain's CDR3 is CAWSVQGGERPQHF. DNA of the CDR3: TGTGCCTGGAGTGTTCAGGGCGGCGAGAGGCCCCAGCATTTT.

This clone came up once. This chain joins TRBV6-5 and TRBJ2-7; 8 bases line up with TRBD2. The CDR3 loop spans 15 amino acids. From germline, CDR1 is MNHEY and CDR2 SVGAGI. After removal of 2 bases from V and 4 bases from J, the junction contained 7 bases not matched to a gene. CDR3 amino acids: CASSYEAGVVYEQYF. The CDR3 coding sequence is TGTGCCAGCAGTTACGAAGCGGGAGTAGTTTACGAGCAGTACTTC.

A remark on this clone: This sample also contains other DNA sequences that code for the same CDR3. This chain joins TRBV30 and TRBJ1-5; D is undetermined. Trimming removed 0 bases at V and 7 bases at J, with 10 bases between. The germline V gene has CDR1 GTSNPN and CDR2 SVGIG (reference sequence). This CDR3 has 13 amino acids. The CDR3 DNA sequence: TGTGCCTGGAGTGTAAACAGAGGGCAGCCCCAGCATTTT. Protein: CAWSVNRGQPQHF. The full variable domain, rest sourced from reference TRBV30 and TRBJ1-5, is SQTIHQWPATLVQPVGSPLSLECTVEGTSNPNLYWYRQAAGRGLQLLFYSVGIGQISSEVPQNLSASRPQDRQFILSSKKLLLSDSGFYLCAWSVNRGQPQHFGDGTRLSIL.